A single T cell receptor (beta chain) is shown here with its context. Antigen: not known. This sample is drawn from a study of cytomegalovirus exposure and HLA in healthy donors. Findings and limits, study-wide: The authors listed 164 TCR beta chains as cytomegalovirus-associated.

The PCR was carried out with 60 Vbeta primers and 13 Jbeta primers. Only in-frame clones appear in the TCRdb table, and some are missing; sequencing was by immunoSEQ multiplex PCR. The sample has more than 150,000 clones, 82% seen once. Each of the donors was a healthy bone marrow donor. The CDR3 length is 15 residues. J gave up 8 bases and V 2 bases, and 11 bases lay outside the gene matches. The V gene's germline CDR1 is GTSNPN and CDR2 SVGIG (reference sequence). The chain recombines TRBV30 with TRBJ2-1; 8 bases match TRBD2. The sequenced material came from PBMCs. This clonotype originated in a man in his forties or fifties in good health and CMV-seronegative. The CDR3 nucleotides are TGTGCCTGGAGTTGGGTAGCGGGAACGAAGGATGAGCAGTTCTTC. Its protein is CAWSWVAGTKDEQFF.